This is a list of T cell receptor beta chains from one sample in a study of T cell responses to AZD1222 COVID-19 vaccine. The method was immunoSEQ multiplex PCR; TCRdb's version includes in-frame clones alone and lacks a portion of them. The sample has about 100,000 clones; 80% to 90% are singletons. The sample in question was peripheral blood, obtained 28 days after the second AZD1222 dose. The receptors derive from an adult who received the AZD1222 COVID-19 vaccine. Each CDR3 is given with its conserved first and last residue. D genes are given only for firm matches. Only some rows state a clone size, as once, few, many or a class for expanded clones.

d_gene	abundance	v_gene	j_gene	CDR3aa	CDR3nt
NA	once	TRBV7-9	TRBJ1-2	CASSLYSYGYTF	TGTGCCAGCAGCTTATATTCTTATGGCTACACCTTC
NA	NA	TRBV6-5	TRBJ1-5	CASSSLQALSQPQHF	TGTGCCAGCAGTTCCCTCCAGGCTCTCAGTCAGCCCCAGCATTTT
NA	NA	TRBV7-2	TRBJ1-2	CASSLPQIYGYTF	TGTGCCAGCAGCTTACCGCAGATCTATGGCTACACCTTC
NA	NA	TRBV5-1	TRBJ1-1	CASSLLKNTEAFF	TGCGCCAGCAGCTTGTTAAAGAACACTGAAGCTTTCTTT
TRBD2	NA	TRBV30	TRBJ2-2	CAWSVAAGVYTGELFF	TGTGCCTGGAGTGTAGCGGCGGGGGTCTACACCGGGGAGCTGTTTTTT
TRBD1	NA	TRBV5-1	TRBJ1-2	CASSLTDTGGIGYTF	TGCGCCAGCAGCTTGACCGACACAGGGGGCATTGGCTACACCTTC
TRBD1	NA	TRBV24-1	TRBJ2-3	CATSDLRQGSDTQYF	TGTGCCACCAGTGATTTAAGACAGGGGTCAGATACGCAGTATTTT
TRBD2	NA	TRBV11-2	TRBJ2-1	CASSPHAGTSDNEQFF	TGTGCCAGCAGCCCGCACGCCGGGACTAGCGACAATGAGCAGTTCTTC
NA	NA	TRBV7-8	TRBJ1-4	CASSLGGGNEKLFF	TGTGCCAGCAGCTTAGGAGGGGGTAATGAAAAACTGTTTTTT
TRBD2	NA	TRBV4-1	TRBJ2-1	CASSQVDKRENEQFF	TGCGCCAGCAGCCAAGTGGATAAGCGGGAGAATGAGCAGTTCTTC
NA	NA	TRBV7-8	TRBJ1-2	CASSRLPHRAIDGYTF	TGTGCCAGCAGCCGGCTCCCCCACAGGGCGATTGATGGCTACACCTTC
NA	NA	TRBV6-6	TRBJ1-1	CASSYGTRAGRDAFF	TGTGCCAGCAGTTACGGGACCCGCGCCGGGCGGGATGCTTTCTTT
TRBD1	NA	TRBV5-6	TRBJ1-1	CASSLPRDRVKILDTEAFF	TGTGCCAGCAGCTTGCCCCGGGACAGGGTGAAGATTCTGGACACTGAAGCTTTCTTT
NA	NA	TRBV19	TRBJ2-1	CASSMGRLRARDEQFF	TGTGCCAGTAGTATGGGGAGGCTACGGGCCCGAGATGAGCAGTTCTTC
TRBD2	NA	TRBV6-5	TRBJ2-5	CASSFSGRPQETQYF	TGTGCCAGCAGTTTTAGCGGGAGGCCCCAAGAGACCCAGTACTTC
NA	NA	TRBV14	TRBJ2-6	CASRVSGANVLTF	TGTGCCAGCAGAGTTTCTGGGGCCAACGTCCTGACTTTC
TRBD2	NA	TRBV7-3	TRBJ2-1	CASSPSSGVSYNEQFF	TGTGCCAGCAGCCCGTCTAGCGGGGTCTCCTACAATGAGCAGTTCTTC
TRBD1	NA	TRBV7-8	TRBJ1-2	CASQRRGGELYGYTF	TGTGCCAGCCAGAGAAGAGGGGGCGAACTCTATGGCTACACCTTC
TRBD1	NA	TRBV7-9	TRBJ1-5	CASSLVRTGGNIDQPQHF	TGTGCCAGCAGCTTAGTCCGGACAGGGGGTAATATAGATCAGCCCCAGCATTTT
NA	NA	TRBV30	TRBJ1-2	CAWSYRGGGYTF	TGTGCCTGGAGTTACAGAGGTGGAGGCTACACCTTC
NA	NA	TRBV29-1	TRBJ2-6	CSVDLQGSGANVLTF	TGCAGCGTTGACCTACAGGGCTCTGGGGCCAACGTCCTGACTTTC
NA	few	TRBV6-4	TRBJ2-3	CASSDSLASTDTQYF	TGTGCCAGCAGTGACTCCCTAGCTAGCACAGATACGCAGTATTTT
TRBD2	NA	TRBV12-5	TRBJ2-7	CASGLAGGYERYF	TGTGCTAGTGGTTTGGCCGGGGGGTACGAGCGGTACTTC
NA	NA	TRBV2	TRBJ2-7	CASRRDLGRTGQLYEQYF	TGTGCCAGCAGGAGGGACTTGGGCCGTACGGGACAGCTCTACGAGCAGTACTTC
NA	NA	TRBV6-5	TRBJ1-1	CASSPRQVLNTEAFF	TGTGCCAGCAGTCCCCGACAGGTGCTAAACACTGAAGCTTTCTTT
TRBD1	NA	TRBV6-4	TRBJ1-5	CASSDRDRGKRPQHF	TGTGCCAGCAGTGACCGGGACAGGGGTAAGAGGCCCCAGCATTTT
TRBD2	NA	TRBV2	TRBJ2-7	CASEKAGEPYEQYF	TGTGCCAGCGAAAAAGCGGGAGAGCCGTACGAGCAGTACTTC
NA	once	TRBV5-5	TRBJ2-3	CASNYGTSTDTQYF	TGTGCCAGCAACTACGGGACTAGCACAGATACGCAGTATTTT
NA	NA	TRBV15	TRBJ2-6	CATSLKEGDGANVLTF	TGTGCCACCAGCCTGAAGGAGGGTGACGGGGCCAACGTCCTGACTTTC
TRBD2	NA	TRBV27	TRBJ2-1	CASSSLTSGSYNEQFF	TGTGCCAGCAGTTCGCTGACTAGCGGCTCCTACAATGAGCAGTTCTTC
NA	NA	TRBV18	TRBJ1-6	CASSSVENSPLHF	TGTGCCAGCTCGTCAGTCGAAAATTCACCCCTCCACTTT
NA	NA	TRBV12-3/TRBV12-4	TRBJ1-4	CAYLRGRLFF	TGTGCCTATCTGCGGGGCCGACTGTTTTTT
NA	NA	TRBV29-1	TRBJ2-7	CSVVRETYEQYF	TGCAGCGTTGTCCGGGAAACCTACGAGCAGTACTTC
TRBD1	once	TRBV27	TRBJ1-3	CASRLTGDAGNTIYF	TGTGCCAGCAGACTAACAGGGGACGCTGGAAACACCATATATTTT
NA	NA	TRBV12-3/TRBV12-4	TRBJ1-5	CASSWSNQPQHF	TGTGCCAGCAGTTGGTCCAATCAGCCCCAGCATTTT
TRBD1	NA	TRBV5-3	TRBJ2-1	CARSSRDRVYNEQFF	TGTGCCAGAAGCTCTCGGGACAGGGTATACAATGAGCAGTTCTTC
TRBD2	NA	TRBV5-6	TRBJ2-3	CASSRPLAGGADTQYF	TGTGCCAGCAGCCGCCCCCTAGCGGGAGGCGCAGATACGCAGTATTTT
NA	NA	TRBV9	TRBJ2-7	CASSVGTVYEQYF	TGTGCCAGCAGCGTAGGGACAGTATACGAGCAGTACTTC
NA	few	TRBV12-5	TRBJ1-1	CASGFGAGRATEAFF	TGTGCTAGTGGTTTTGGGGCCGGGCGGGCCACTGAAGCTTTCTTT
NA	NA	TRBV5-1	TRBJ2-3	CASRDTPSTDTQYF	TGCGCCAGCAGGGACACGCCTAGCACAGATACGCAGTATTTT
NA	once	TRBV9	TRBJ1-4	CASSVGTAEKLFF	TGTGCCAGCAGCGTAGGTACAGCCGAAAAACTGTTTTTT
NA	NA	TRBV19	TRBJ2-1	CASSIGTAYNEQFF	TGTGCCAGTAGTATAGGGACAGCCTACAATGAGCAGTTCTTC
NA	NA	TRBV5-1	TRBJ2-7	CASSFGGSSYEQYF	TGCGCCAGCAGCTTTGGAGGGAGCTCCTACGAGCAGTACTTC
TRBD2	NA	TRBV28	TRBJ2-1	CASSLLAGGPLDNEQFF	TGTGCCAGCAGTTTATTGGCGGGAGGGCCGTTAGACAATGAGCAGTTCTTC
TRBD2	once	TRBV19	TRBJ2-3	CASSSGGGTDTQYF	TGTGCCAGTAGTAGCGGGGGAGGCACAGATACGCAGTATTTT
NA	NA	TRBV7-9	TRBJ2-7	CASSLATSSLYEQYF	TGTGCCAGCAGCTTAGCTACTAGCAGCCTCTACGAGCAGTACTTC